Listed below are T cell receptor beta chains from one sample, sequenced in a study of preoperative IRX-2 immunotherapy in early breast cancer. The method was immunoSEQ multiplex PCR; TCRdb's version includes in-frame clones alone and lacks a portion of them. The table includes 3,000 to 4,000 clones, 78% detected once. The sample was tumor tissue, taken after IRX-2 immunotherapy. All receptors derive from a human donor with breast cancer. The CDR3 runs from the conserved cysteine through the conserved F or W.

j_call: TRBJ2-1
v_call: TRBV11-3
cdr3_aa: CASSLVLSYNEQFF

j_call: TRBJ2-1
v_call: TRBV18
cdr3_aa: CASSPSGFTYNEQFF

j_call: TRBJ1-2
v_call: TRBV7-1
cdr3_aa: CASSFAGGSYGYTF

j_call: TRBJ1-5
v_call: TRBV28
cdr3_aa: CASADSYSNQPQHF

j_call: TRBJ2-6
v_call: TRBV12-5
cdr3_aa: CASGPDSSGANVLTF

j_call: TRBJ2-2
v_call: TRBV19
cdr3_aa: CASISVGRERGTGELFF

j_call: TRBJ2-1
v_call: TRBV7-4
cdr3_aa: CASTKELAGVGEQFF

j_call: TRBJ2-6
v_call: TRBV19
cdr3_aa: CASSRANVLTF

j_call: TRBJ2-1
v_call: TRBV25-1
cdr3_aa: CASSGGSSYNEQFF

j_call: TRBJ2-5
v_call: TRBV11-3
cdr3_aa: CASSFGGGTGETQYF

j_call: TRBJ1-2
v_call: TRBV6-8
cdr3_aa: CASSYHDYIDNYGYTF

j_call: TRBJ2-7
v_call: TRBV19
cdr3_aa: CASSLGSTGGYEQYF

j_call: TRBJ1-6
v_call: TRBV11-3
cdr3_aa: CASSKGTGKISYNSPLHF

j_call: TRBJ1-1
v_call: TRBV11-3
cdr3_aa: CASSRQGTSSVAEAFF

j_call: TRBJ2-2
v_call: TRBV19
cdr3_aa: CASSSGTVNTGELFF

j_call: TRBJ2-2
v_call: TRBV5-1
cdr3_aa: CASSLKVGTAENTGELFF

j_call: TRBJ2-2
v_call: TRBV5-1
cdr3_aa: CASSPEGTANTGELFF

j_call: TRBJ1-1
v_call: TRBV12-5
cdr3_aa: CACRRENTEAFF

j_call: TRBJ2-6
v_call: TRBV6-8
cdr3_aa: CASSDDREGSSGANVLTF

j_call: TRBJ1-5
v_call: TRBV7-7
cdr3_aa: CASSFGGGTGFQPQHF

j_call: TRBJ2-2
v_call: TRBV23-1
cdr3_aa: CASSLGTLSGELFF

j_call: TRBJ1-6
v_call: TRBV28
cdr3_aa: CASRQAPGDYSPLHF

j_call: TRBJ2-3
v_call: TRBV1
cdr3_aa: CASSQNTLLAGGVDTQYF

j_call: TRBJ2-1
v_call: TRBV30
cdr3_aa: CAWSVPRLVTFEQFF

j_call: TRBJ1-2
v_call: TRBV14
cdr3_aa: CASSQGQNYGYTF

j_call: TRBJ2-1
v_call: TRBV12-5
cdr3_aa: CASTGTSGYNEQFF

j_call: TRBJ2-1
v_call: TRBV28
cdr3_aa: CASFEPGDRGNEQFF

j_call: TRBJ1-2
v_call: TRBV30
cdr3_aa: CAWSVWGRGNYGYTF

j_call: TRBJ1-1
v_call: TRBV30
cdr3_aa: CAWSVLSEAFF

j_call: TRBJ2-7
v_call: TRBV6-7
cdr3_aa: CASSQEYEQYF

j_call: TRBJ1-2
v_call: TRBV6-8
cdr3_aa: CASRRWTGPKGYTF

j_call: TRBJ1-1
v_call: TRBV11-3
cdr3_aa: CASSPAGRGRNTEAFF

j_call: TRBJ1-2
v_call: TRBV28
cdr3_aa: CASSLLGTNYGYTF

j_call: TRBJ2-7
v_call: TRBV5-1
cdr3_aa: CASSPGTSGRASYEQYF

j_call: TRBJ2-5
v_call: TRBV19
cdr3_aa: CASSLQTGSPQETQYF

j_call: TRBJ2-1
v_call: TRBV11-3
cdr3_aa: CASSLSYRSSYNEQFF

j_call: TRBJ2-7
v_call: TRBV19
cdr3_aa: CASSLAARPYEQYF

j_call: TRBJ2-3
v_call: TRBV23-1
cdr3_aa: CASSQGAGDVYTQYF

j_call: TRBJ1-1
v_call: TRBV30
cdr3_aa: CASRLGQGVFRGTEAFF

j_call: TRBJ2-1
v_call: TRBV6-8
cdr3_aa: CASSYGYSGSSPGNNEQFF

j_call: TRBJ2-7
v_call: TRBV19
cdr3_aa: CASSEGLAGVEQYF

j_call: TRBJ1-2
v_call: TRBV11-3
cdr3_aa: CASSLVGRTSNYGYTF

j_call: TRBJ1-1
v_call: TRBV28
cdr3_aa: CASSLNPPEAFF

j_call: TRBJ2-1
v_call: TRBV23-1
cdr3_aa: CASTLDYNNEQFF

j_call: TRBJ2-3
v_call: TRBV9
cdr3_aa: CASSAGGGTDTQYF

j_call: TRBJ2-1
v_call: TRBV19
cdr3_aa: CASSTRTSGGYGEQFF

j_call: TRBJ2-1
v_call: TRBV30
cdr3_aa: CAWSPPGSSEQFF

j_call: TRBJ1-1
v_call: TRBV11-3
cdr3_aa: CASSPRNRGFTEAFF

j_call: TRBJ2-1
v_call: TRBV6-8
cdr3_aa: CASSAGLAGHNNEQFF